This T cell receptor beta chain originates from a study of OX40 agonist ivuxolimab in advanced cancers. Turning to the study itself: Hepatocellular carcinoma, melanoma, renal cell or head and neck cancer occurred in dose-escalation patients.

Clones were sequenced by immunoSEQ multiplex PCR, and TCRdb holds only the in-frame ones, with some missing. Counted here are 55,000 to 80,000 clones, approximately 84% occurring once; the ten biggest clones make up around 10%. Points from the study as a whole: Several nonresponders also turned out to have low normalized T-cell clonal expansion.

About this clone itself: Its specificity is unknown.

The specimen comprised CD4+ or CD8+ T cells sorted from blood, sampled in a trial of the OX40 agonist ivuxolimab. The TCR was taken from an adult with an advanced solid tumor such as melanoma, head and neck, liver or kidney cancer.

The chain's CDR3 is CASSLSSFQGDLAKNIQYF. The DNA for the CDR3 is TGTGCCAGCAGTTTGTCGAGTTTCCAGGGCGATTTAGCCAAAAACATTCAGTACTTC. The chain is built from TRBV28 and TRBJ2-4; D may be TRBD1 (5 bases). V gave up 3 bases and J gave up 0 bases, with 21 bases separating them. The CDR3 is made up of 19 amino acids. Germline V gene lookup returns CDR1 MDHEN and CDR2 SYDVKM. The full variable domain, completed using reference TRBV28 and TRBJ2-4, is DVKVTQSSRYLVKRTGEKVFLECVQDMDHENMFWYRQDPGLGLRLIYFSYDVKMKEKGDIPEGYSVSREKKERFSLILESASTNQTSMYLCASSLSSFQGDLAKNIQYFGAGTRLSVL.